This TCR beta chain was sequenced during a study of monozygotic twins with inflammatory bowel disease. TCRdb re-called the 5' RACE reads, yielding one record per CDR3 amino acid sequence without DNA. The sample features about 330,000 distinct CDR3 sequences, with roughly 2% in its top ten. Germline loops: CDR1 SGHDN, CDR2 FVKESK. This CDR3 has 17 amino acids. This receptor was taken from a human donor with ulcerative colitis or Crohn's disease, or a healthy co-twin of an affected twin (not recorded which). Sequenced input: blood. The chain couples TRBV14 to TRBJ2-2; the TCRdb D gene call, TRBD2, has no DNA to confirm it. The CDR3 loop reads CASSQVKGSGGTGELFF.